This T cell receptor (beta chain) was recovered during a study of cytomegalovirus exposure and HLA in healthy donors. Overall study: Findings of an earlier analysis included around 100 million unique TCR beta sequences from some 200 million T cells.

The PCR employed 60 Vbeta primers together with 13 Jbeta primers. Clones were read by immunoSEQ multiplex PCR, and TCRdb kept only the in-frame ones, dropping some. The sample consists of about 210,000 clones, about 81% of them appearing once. The germline V gene has CDR1 SEHNR and CDR2 FQNEAQ (reference sequence). The CDR3 consists of 13 residues. Trimming removed 1 base at V and 4 bases at J, with 7 bases between. The sequence was collected from a man in his forties in good health and CMV-seropositive. Sequencing was performed on PBMCs. The chain couples TRBV7-9 to TRBJ2-5; D gene uncertain. DNA for the CDR3: TGTGCCAGCAGCTTAGGTTCAGGAGAGACCCAGTACTTC. Translated: CASSLGSGETQYF.